The 22 T cell receptor beta chains presented below share a single source sample, sequenced in a study of T cell responses to AZD1222 COVID-19 vaccine. The table came from immunoSEQ multiplex PCR; TCRdb's copy has only in-frame clones and leaves some out. The sample shows 140,000 to 150,000 clones, 80% to 90% of them seen only once. The material was peripheral blood, obtained on day 0 of AZD1222 vaccination. The receptors stem from an adult in good health.

V usage is TRBV3-1 (or the pseudogene TRBV3-2) and J usage is TRBJ1-5; TRBD1 might be the D (5 bases). The germline V and J ends were trimmed by 0 bases and 7 bases, with 13 bases remaining between them. The V gene's germline CDR1 is LGHDT and CDR2 YNNKEL (reference sequence). This CDR3 is 15 amino acids long. This CDR3 is CASSQDKWGRQPQHF. CDR3 coding DNA: TGTGCCAGCAGCCAAGATAAATGGGGCCGGCAGCCCCAGCATTTT.

J is TRBJ1-1 and V is TRBV18, with TRBD1 as a possible D gene (5 bases). Germline V gives CDR1 KGHSH, CDR2 LQKENI. CDR3 size: 14 residues. Trimming pared 3 bases from V and 1 base from J, leaving 9 bases between. The CDR3 bases are TGTGCCAGCTCACCCGTTGGGGGGAACACTGAAGCTTTCTTT. It yields the protein CASSPVGGNTEAFF.

This sequence joins TRBV28 and TRBJ2-7, with TRBD1 identical over 8 bases. Germline V gene sequence: CDR1 MDHEN, CDR2 SYDVKM. The V segment lost 7 bases and the J segment 3 bases; nucleotides outside the gene matches: 11. This CDR3 is 15 amino acids long. CDR3 residues: CASNTGDRLRYEQYF. For the CDR3, the DNA is TGTGCCAGCAATACCGGGGACAGGTTACGCTACGAGCAGTACTTC.

CDR3 sequence reads: CASSPLYATNEKLFF. The CDR3 DNA reads as TGCGCCAGCAGCCCTCTATACGCAACTAATGAAAAACTGTTTTTT. The rearrangement uses TRBV4-1 and TRBJ1-4, with no clear D. CDR1 and CDR2 from the germline V gene are MGHRA and YSYEKL. The CDR3 is 15 amino acids. V was trimmed by 4 bases and J by 0 bases, leaving 9 bases between them.

The chain combines TRBV6-5 with TRBJ1-1, with TRBD1 matching 7 bases. The CDR3 has 14 amino acids. V shed 7 bases, J shed 1 base, and the junction held 6 bases outside the gene matches. Germline V lookup: CDR1 MNHEY, CDR2 SVGAGI. Written as DNA, the CDR3 is TGTGCCAGCAACTCACAGGGGCGGAACACTGAAGCTTTCTTT. It is translated as CASNSQGRNTEAFF.

The rearrangement links TRBV6-1 to TRBJ2-2, with D possibly called TRBD1 or TRBD2 (5 bases each). V lost 2 bases and J lost 4, with 11 bases in between. The CDR3 is 15 residues long. In germline, CDR1 is MNHNS, CDR2 SASEGT. The CDR3 sequence: CASSELGVGTGELFF. CDR3 nucleotides: TGTGCCAGCAGTGAACTGGGGGTTGGCACCGGGGAGCTGTTTTTT.

The V call is TRBV6-4, the J call TRBJ1-2; possibly TRBD1 for D (6 bases). Germline CDR1 and CDR2: MRHNA and SNTAGT. Trimming took 6 bases from V and 2 from J, leaving 13 bases between them. There are 14 residues in the CDR3. The CDR3 loop reads CASSQDRQNYGYTF. The CDR3 DNA sequence: TGTGCCAGCAGCCAAGACAGGCAGAACTATGGCTACACCTTC.

The chain links TRBV9 to TRBJ2-1, with 9 bases aligning to TRBD2. V trimming: 1 base; J trimming: 8 bases; junction bases outside the gene matches: 1. In germline, CDR1 is SGDLS, CDR2 YYNGEE. The CDR3 is 13 amino acids. This chain's CDR3 is CASSVIAGDEQFF. CDR3 DNA sequence: TGTGCCAGCAGCGTAATAGCGGGAGATGAGCAGTTCTTC. The full variable domain, completed using reference TRBV9 and TRBJ2-1, is DSGVTQTPKHLITATGQRVTLRCSPRSGDLSVYWYQQSLDQGLQFLIQYYNGEERAKGNILERFSAQQFPDLHSELNLSSLELGDSALYFCASSVIAGDEQFFGPGTRLTVL.

With regard to this clone: Relative to the germline gene, one junction end is altered; a read error may explain this. The rearrangement links TRBV7-7 to TRBJ2-5, with D maybe TRBD1 (5 bases). CDR3 size: 13 residues. The germline V gene encodes CDR1 SSHAT and CDR2 FNYEAQ (reference sequence). CDR3 DNA: TGTGCTAGCAGCACGACAGTACAAGAGACCCAGTACTTC. This gives the protein CASSTTVQETQYF. Filled out from reference TRBV7-7 and TRBJ2-5, the complete variable domain reads GAGVSQSPRYKVTKRGQDVTLRCDPISSHATLYWYQQALGQGPEFLTYFNYEAQPDKSGLPSDRFSAERPEGSISTLTIQRTEQRDSAMYRCASSTTVQETQYFGPGTRLLVL.

This chain joins TRBV11-2 and TRBJ2-1, with 7 bases lining up with TRBD2. The CDR3 totals 17 residues. Germline assignment: CDR1 SGHAT and CDR2 FQNNGV. J gave up 3 bases and V 5 bases, and 13 bases lay outside the gene matches. The CDR3 loop is CASSPGFGREIYNEQFF. The DNA for the CDR3 is TGTGCCAGCAGCCCCGGTTTCGGGCGGGAGATCTACAATGAGCAGTTCTTC.

This sequence joins TRBV10-1 and TRBJ2-3, with 9 bases lining up with TRBD2. Trimming removed 6 bases from V and 4 bases from J; junction bases left unmatched: 2. This CDR3 has 13 residues. In germline, CDR1 is WNHNN, CDR2 SYGVQD (reference sequence). The chain's CDR3 is CASRAGGPDTQYF. In DNA form, the CDR3 reads TGCGCCAGCAGAGCGGGAGGCCCAGATACGCAGTATTTT.

This clone was observed once. The chain combines TRBV6-5 with TRBJ2-5; 11 nucleotides match TRBD1. V gave up 4 bases and J gave up 4 bases; unmatched junction bases: 8. The CDR3 covers 16 residues. Germline-derived CDR1 and CDR2 are MNHEY and SVGAGI. The CDR3 spells CASSLLPGQGVETQYF. The CDR3, as DNA: TGTGCCAGCAGTTTACTCCCGGGACAGGGGGTAGAGACCCAGTACTTC.

V usage is TRBV28 and J usage is TRBJ2-7; D uncertain. CDR3 size: 12 residues. V was trimmed by 5 bases and J by 4 bases, leaving 9 bases between them. Germline V gene lookup returns CDR1 MDHEN and CDR2 SYDVKM. The CDR3 loop is CASSSALYEQYF. The CDR3 DNA is TGTGCCAGCAGTAGTGCTTTGTACGAGCAGTACTTC.

The V call is TRBV6-1, the J call TRBJ2-7; 9 bases are a match to TRBD2. Trimming at V came to 2 bases and at J to 2 bases, leaving 7 bases not matched to a gene. The germline gives CDR1 MNHNS, CDR2 SASEGT. This CDR3 is built from 16 residues. As DNA, the CDR3 is TGTGCCAGCAGTGAACGGAGGCTAGCGGGGCCCTACGAGCAGTACTTC. Residues: CASSERRLAGPYEQYF.

This chain uses TRBV2 with TRBJ2-7; the D is unclear. The germline V gene encodes CDR1 SNHLY and CDR2 FYNNEI. V was pared by 6 bases and J by 0 bases, with 9 bases between. There are 13 residues in the CDR3. CDR3 residues: CASSFMSSYEQYF. CDR3 bases: TGTGCCAGCAGCTTTATGAGCTCCTACGAGCAGTACTTC.

V is TRBV18 and J is TRBJ2-7; tentative D call: TRBD1 (5 bases). Trimming left V 2 bases short and J 4 bases short, with 9 bases between. The germline gives CDR1 KGHSH, CDR2 LQKENI. The CDR3 is 13 residues long. The CDR3 reads CASSPRGSYEQYF. The CDR3 nucleotides read TGTGCCAGCTCACCAAGGGGTAGTTACGAGCAGTACTTC. The full variable domain, its missing parts supplied by reference TRBV18 and TRBJ2-7, is NAGVMQNPRHLVRRRGQEARLRCSPMKGHSHVYWYRQLPEEGLKFMVYLQKENIIDESGMPKERFSAEFPKEGPSILRIQQVVRGDSAAYFCASSPRGSYEQYFGPGTRLTVT.

The rearrangement joins TRBV6-5 to TRBJ2-2, with D perhaps TRBD2 (6 bases). Germline V gene lookup returns CDR1 MNHEY and CDR2 SVGAGI. V was pared by 0 bases and J by 5 bases, with 13 bases between. The CDR3 runs to 16 residues. The CDR3 loop is CASSYSTRRGTGELFF. CDR3 nucleotide sequence: TGTGCCAGCAGTTACTCGACCAGGAGGGGTACCGGGGAGCTGTTTTTT.

J is TRBJ1-2 and V is TRBV27, with D tentatively TRBD1 (6 bases). Germline lookup yields CDR1 MNHEY and CDR2 SMNVEV (reference sequence). V lost 5 bases, J lost 2 bases, and 12 bases lay in between. The CDR3 extends over 14 amino acids. The CDR3 DNA reads as TGTGCCAGCAGTCAAGACAGGAGAAACTATGGCTACACCTTC. Protein product: CASSQDRRNYGYTF.

This clone has a handful of counts. The J gene is TRBJ2-7, the V gene TRBV2, with a weak D call TRBD1 (6 bases). The CDR3 spans 15 residues. Per the germline V gene, CDR1 is SNHLY and CDR2 is FYNNEI. The V and J ends lost 7 bases and 7 bases respectively, with 23 bases between them. CDR3 in amino acids: CASIVNRDLNGEQYF. The CDR3 nucleotides are TGTGCCAGCATAGTAAACAGGGACCTCAATGGGGAGCAGTACTTC.

The CDR3 region is CASSLFSVGVKDTDTQYF. The CDR3 nucleotides are TGTGCCAGCAGTTTATTTTCGGTTGGGGTTAAGGACACAGATACGCAGTATTTT. This chain uses TRBV27 with TRBJ2-3; no firm D call. Germline V lookup: CDR1 MNHEY, CDR2 SMNVEV (reference sequence). V gave up 1 base and J gave up 2 bases, with 19 bases separating them. The CDR3 sequence is 18 residues long.

The J gene is TRBJ1-2, the V gene TRBV28, with a possible D match to TRBD1 (5 bases). This CDR3 has 13 amino acids. From germline, CDR1 is MDHEN and CDR2 SYDVKM. Trimming cost V 2 bases and J 8 bases, with 12 bases left between them. The CDR3 DNA sequence: TGTGCCAGCAGTTTAGGCAGGGTGCGGGGCTACACCTTC. This translates into CASSLGRVRGYTF.

The chain recombines TRBV6-1 with TRBJ1-2, with 9 positions matching TRBD1. Germline CDR1 and CDR2: MNHNS and SASEGT. This CDR3 is 15 amino acids long. Trimming cost V 2 bases and J 3 bases; bases outside gene matches: 4. CDR3 DNA: TGTGCCAGCAGTGAACCCCGACAGGGGGACTATGGCTACACCTTC. It is translated as CASSEPRQGDYGYTF.